The 30 T cell receptor beta chains below all came from one sample that was sequenced in a study of T cell responses to AZD1222 COVID-19 vaccine. Clones were read by immunoSEQ multiplex PCR, and TCRdb kept only the in-frame ones, dropping some. The profile covers about 110,000 clones, with about 95% appearing a single time and 2.5% to 3% taken by the ten largest. The sequencing here drew on peripheral blood, taken 28 days after the second AZD1222 dose. The origin of the receptors is an adult who received the AZD1222 COVID-19 vaccine.

The chain uses TRBV14 and TRBJ1-5; D unclear. The CDR3 has 13 amino acids. Germline CDR1 reads SGHDN; CDR2 reads FVKESK. The V gene lost 4 bases and the J gene lost 8 bases, with 12 bases spanning the gap. CDR3 protein: CASSPGGGEPQHF. CDR3 nucleotide sequence: TGTGCCAGCAGCCCGGGCGGCGGGGAGCCCCAGCATTTT.

The V call is TRBV25-1, the J call TRBJ2-1; possibly TRBD2 for D (7 bases). Germline CDR1 and CDR2: MGHDK and SYGVNS. This CDR3 is built from 15 residues. V lost 5 bases and J 3 bases, leaving 14 bases between the germline ends. The CDR3 DNA sequence: TGTGCCAGCAGTCGAGGGGGGGATTTCTACAATGAGCAGTTCTTC. Protein sequence: CASSRGGDFYNEQFF.

The J gene is TRBJ1-1, the V gene TRBV7-8, with D perhaps TRBD1 (5 bases). Germline V gene sequence: CDR1 SGHVS, CDR2 FQNEAQ. CDR3 length: 14 amino acids. V was cut by 5 bases and J by 10 bases, with 20 bases left in between. The CDR3 sequence is CASSIPGTPTGAFF. DNA for the CDR3: TGTGCCAGCAGCATCCCCGGGACCCCAACGGGAGCTTTCTTT.

The rearrangement links TRBV4-1 to TRBJ1-1; D gene uncertain. V was cut by 4 bases and J by 1 base, with 7 bases left in between. Germline assignment: CDR1 MGHRA and CDR2 YSYEKL. The CDR3 spans 13 residues. The CDR3 DNA sequence: TGCGCCAGCAGCCCCGTCAGGAACACTGAAGCTTTCTTT. Protein sequence: CASSPVRNTEAFF.

V usage is TRBV2 and J usage is TRBJ2-3, with D perhaps matching TRBD2 (6 bases). With 6 bases removed from V and 8 bases from J, the gap between germline ends came to 9 bases. CDR3 length: 11 amino acids. Germline V gene sequence: CDR1 SNHLY, CDR2 FYNNEI. CDR3 sequence: CASRRGGTQYF. The DNA of the CDR3 is TGTGCCAGCAGGAGGGGAGGTACGCAGTATTTT.

This clone was seen a handful of times. This chain joins TRBV12-5 and TRBJ2-7; 7 nucleotides align to TRBD1. The CDR3 covers 16 residues. V dropped 0 bases and J dropped 0; count of bases not matched to a gene: 5. Germline values: CDR1 LGHNT, CDR2 FRNRAP. CDR3 sequence: CASGLVTGTVSYEQYF. CDR3 nucleotides: TGTGCTAGTGGTTTGGTAACCGGGACAGTCTCCTACGAGCAGTACTTC.

The chain joins TRBV7-9 to TRBJ1-2; tentative D call: TRBD1 (5 bases). The ends were cut back, 5 bases at V and 8 bases at J, with 21 bases in the middle. This CDR3 comprises 15 residues. CDR1 is SEHNR and CDR2 is FQNEAQ in the germline V gene (reference sequence). CDR3 in amino acids: CASSTLTGGSLGYTF. The CDR3, as DNA: TGTGCCAGCAGCACCCTTACTGGGGGTTCCTTGGGCTACACCTTC.

The V call is TRBV6-4, the J call TRBJ1-1; no clear D gene. The CDR3 extends over 15 amino acids. V shed 2 bases and J shed 11 bases, with 21 bases lying between them. CDR1 and CDR2 from the germline V gene are MRHNA and SNTAGT. This chain's CDR3 is CASSDGKAESIPAFF. The CDR3 DNA follows: TGTGCCAGCAGTGACGGCAAGGCTGAATCGATCCCGGCTTTCTTT.

The CDR3 spells CASSIRRSASGGSTDTQYF. The CDR3 DNA is TGCGCCAGCAGCATACGAAGGTCAGCTAGCGGGGGTAGCACAGATACGCAGTATTTT. This rearrangement joins TRBV5-1 to TRBJ2-3; 10 bases are a match to TRBD2. Losses at the gene ends were 4 bases for V and 0 bases for J; bases not matched to a gene: 14. The germline V gene encodes CDR1 SGHRS and CDR2 YFSETQ. The CDR3 length is 19 residues.

This clone was counted once. The J gene is TRBJ1-5, the V gene TRBV2; D remains ambiguous. V was pared by 3 bases and J by 4 bases, with 13 bases between. CDR1 and CDR2 from the germline V gene are SNHLY and FYNNEI. The length of the CDR3 is 15 residues. The CDR3 loop reads CASSDDALVNQPQHF. The CDR3 DNA reads as TGTGCCAGCAGTGACGACGCCTTGGTTAATCAGCCCCAGCATTTT.

The CDR3 spells CASSLSSSRYGYTF. The CDR3 DNA reads TGTGCCAGCAGCTTATCGTCCTCACGCTATGGCTACACCTTC. The chain uses TRBV5-8 and TRBJ1-2; D not resolved. The CDR3 consists of 14 residues. Trimming cost V 2 bases and J 4 bases, with 12 bases left between them. Germline V CDR1 and CDR2: SGHTS, YDEGEE.

The V call is TRBV11-2, the J call TRBJ2-1; 10 bases fit TRBD2. In germline, CDR1 is SGHAT, CDR2 FQNNGV. The length of the CDR3 is 14 residues. Germline trimming cut 10 bases from V and 2 bases from J; bases unmatched to any gene: 5. CDR3 DNA sequence: TGTGCCACCGGGAGCGGGAGGGCCTACAATGAGCAGTTCTTC. Protein product: CATGSGRAYNEQFF.

The rearrangement joins TRBV6-5 to TRBJ2-7; either TRBD1 or TRBD2 may fit D (5 bases each). The germline CDR1 and CDR2 sequences are MNHEY and SVGAGI. The CDR3 totals 14 residues. Trimming took off 6 bases at V and 3 bases at J, with 15 bases between the two ends. Written as DNA, the CDR3 is TGTGCCAGCAGGGGCCGGGACCGACTCTACGAGCAGTACTTC. Amino acid sequence: CASRGRDRLYEQYF.

This chain connects TRBV5-1 to TRBJ1-1, with 7 bases lining up with TRBD1. Germline-derived CDR1 and CDR2 are SGHRS and YFSETQ. J was trimmed by 4 bases and V by 2 bases; bases with no gene match: 5. This CDR3 spans 14 amino acids. DNA of the CDR3: TGCGCCAGCAGCTTTCAACAGGGGAGCACTGAAGCTTTCTTT. This encodes CASSFQQGSTEAFF.

The chain is built from TRBV6-5 and TRBJ1-1, with 8 bases matching TRBD1. The trim removed 6 bases at V and 8 bases at J, leaving 8 bases unmatched. Per the germline V gene, CDR1 is MNHEY and CDR2 is SVGAGI. This CDR3 contains 13 residues. CDR3 residues: CASRDRDRGEAFF. The CDR3 coding sequence is TGTGCCAGCAGGGACAGGGATCGAGGGGAAGCTTTCTTT.

This clone was counted a single time. The chain recombines TRBV29-1 with TRBJ2-7; TRBD1 aligns across 7 bases. The V gene end was trimmed by 4 bases and the J gene end by 2 bases; junction bases not matched to a gene: 5. Germline CDR1 reads SQVTM; CDR2 reads ANQGSEA. There are 13 residues in the CDR3. This chain's CDR3 is CSVGQGVTYEQYF. CDR3 DNA: TGCAGCGTTGGCCAGGGGGTAACCTACGAGCAGTACTTC.

The chain employs TRBV5-8 and TRBJ1-2, with D perhaps TRBD1 (6 bases). Trimming took 4 bases from V and 5 from J, leaving 21 bases between them. Looked up from germline, CDR1 is SGHTS and CDR2 is YDEGEE. This CDR3 region has 16 residues. In nucleotides, the CDR3 is TGTGCCAGCAGCCCCGGGGGGGGGCTAGACGTGTATGGCTACACCTTC. Amino acids: CASSPGGGLDVYGYTF.

This clone appeared a single time. This chain joins TRBV5-1 and TRBJ1-5; D perhaps matches TRBD1 (5 bases). V was trimmed by 0 bases and J by 5 bases, leaving 9 bases between them. The germline V gene encodes CDR1 SGHRS and CDR2 YFSETQ. CDR3 length: 14 amino acids. CDR3 loop: CASSLDQGDQPQHF. The DNA of the CDR3 is TGCGCCAGCAGCTTGGACCAGGGTGATCAGCCCCAGCATTTT.

V and J are TRBV27 and TRBJ1-4, with 12 bases lining up with TRBD1. CDR3 length equals 19 residues. J lost 7 bases, V lost 5 bases, and 17 bases had no gene match. CDR1 and CDR2 (germline): MNHEY, SMNVEV (reference sequence). The CDR3 loop is CASSRRTGTGGEGSEKLFF. The CDR3 DNA sequence: TGTGCCAGCAGTCGAAGGACCGGGACAGGGGGCGAGGGGAGTGAAAAACTGTTTTTT.

The J gene is TRBJ1-2, the V gene TRBV19, with TRBD1 identical over 12 bases. CDR1 and CDR2 (germline): LNHDA, SQIVND (reference sequence). J was trimmed by 6 bases and V by 4 bases; bases with no gene match: 6. This CDR3 has 15 residues. The CDR3 sequence is CASSTRDRGRNGYTF. In nucleotides, the CDR3 is TGTGCCAGTAGTACTCGGGACAGGGGGCGAAATGGCTACACCTTC.

The chain recombines TRBV18 with TRBJ2-1; TRBD2 matches at 7 bases. V gave up 0 bases and J gave up 7 bases; unmatched junction bases: 6. This CDR3 spans 15 amino acids. Germline values: CDR1 KGHSH, CDR2 LQKENI. CDR3 DNA: TGTGCCAGCTCACCACCGTCGGTGGGGGGGAATGAGCAGTTCTTC. It specifies CASSPPSVGGNEQFF.

The chain couples TRBV4-2 to TRBJ2-7; 7 bases match TRBD1. Trimming cost V 0 bases and J 2 bases; bases outside gene matches: 4. Per the germline V gene, CDR1 is LGHNA and CDR2 is YNFKEQ. This CDR3 contains 15 residues. The CDR3 is CASSQDLGTAYEQYF. For the CDR3, the DNA is TGTGCCAGCAGCCAAGACCTAGGGACAGCCTACGAGCAGTACTTC.

CDR3 region: CASSEPGRKNTF. CDR3 in DNA: TGTGCCAGCAGTGAGCCGGGCCGTAAAAACACCTTC. The V call is TRBV6-1, the J call TRBJ1-2; D remains unclear. In germline, CDR1 is MNHNS, CDR2 SASEGT. The CDR3 sequence is 12 residues long. V lost 3 bases and J 12 bases, leaving 14 bases between the germline ends.

The V call is TRBV11-2, the J call TRBJ2-1; D is unclear. Trimming took 5 bases from V and 4 from J, leaving 18 bases between them. CDR3 length: 16 amino acids. Germline-derived CDR1 and CDR2 are SGHAT and FQNNGV. Here the CDR3 reads CASSLLGSGPYNEQFF. The CDR3 coding sequence is TGTGCCAGCAGCCTGCTGGGTTCCGGGCCGTACAATGAGCAGTTCTTC.

This rearrangement joins TRBV7-8 to TRBJ2-1; no definite D call. V was cut by 4 bases and J by 3 bases, with 16 bases left in between. The germline CDR1 and CDR2 sequences are SGHVS and FQNEAQ. This CDR3 is built from 16 residues. CDR3 nucleotides: TGTGCCAGCAGCTCCAAAGGGCTCGCCCTCTACAATGAGCAGTTCTTC. Amino acids: CASSSKGLALYNEQFF.

V usage is TRBV6-5 and J usage is TRBJ2-2, with 10 bases identical to TRBD2. This CDR3 comprises 15 residues. Germline-derived CDR1 and CDR2 are MNHEY and SVGAGI. V gave up 7 bases and J gave up 7 bases; unmatched junction bases: 9. The chain's CDR3 is CASTLAGGGVGELFF. In DNA, the CDR3 is TGTGCCAGCACGTTAGCGGGGGGCGGCGTCGGGGAGCTGTTTTTT.

The V and J genes are TRBV3-1 (or the pseudogene TRBV3-2) and TRBJ2-5; possibly TRBD2 for D (5 bases). The CDR3 sequence is 14 residues long. The germline V and J ends were trimmed by 0 bases and 5 bases, with 10 bases remaining between them. Germline loops: CDR1 LGHDT, CDR2 YNNKEL (reference sequence). CDR3 DNA: TGTGCCAGCAGCCAAGAAACTGGCGGGGAGACCCAGTACTTC. It is translated as CASSQETGGETQYF.

The V call is TRBV27, the J call TRBJ1-5, with a possible D match to TRBD1 (6 bases). Trimming pared 3 bases from V and 6 bases from J, leaving 12 bases between. Germline CDR1 MNHEY, CDR2 SMNVEV (reference sequence). CDR3 length equals 14 residues. The CDR3 protein is CASSLRLGAQPQHF. In nucleotides, the CDR3 is TGTGCCAGCAGTTTGCGGTTGGGGGCTCAGCCCCAGCATTTT.

V gene TRBV27 combines with J gene TRBJ1-6; D is ambiguous. This CDR3 comprises 13 residues. Germline CDR1 MNHEY, CDR2 SMNVEV (reference sequence). V lost 2 bases to trimming and J lost 5 bases, with 4 bases between them. The CDR3 bases are TGTGCCAGCAGTTTAAGTAATAATTCACCCCTCCACTTT. As protein: CASSLSNNSPLHF.

V usage is TRBV6-5 and J usage is TRBJ2-1, with 7 bases lining up with TRBD1. J gave up 0 bases and V 9 bases, and 5 bases lay outside the gene matches. Germline CDR1 MNHEY, CDR2 SVGAGI. CDR3 length: 14 residues. The CDR3 DNA sequence: TGTGCCAGTGGCCAGGGGGACTCCTACAATGAGCAGTTCTTC. Translated, it gives CASGQGDSYNEQFF.